The 19 T cell receptor beta chains listed next were all sequenced from one sample in a study of blood T cell repertoires in COVID-19. Sequencing used immunoSEQ multiplex PCR; TCRdb keeps in-frame clones, though not all of them. Of some 62,000 clones listed, roughly three quarters are singletons. Specimen: peripheral blood. The receptors come from a woman aged 80 or over with active or convalescent COVID-19.

The CDR3 spells CASSLGVWGQGEKLFF. The CDR3 DNA follows: TGTGCCAGCAGCTTGGGGGTTTGGGGACAGGGTGAAAAACTGTTTTTT. The chain uses TRBV5-6 and TRBJ1-4; 9 nucleotides align to TRBD1. This CDR3 is 16 amino acids long. The V and J ends lost 0 bases and 7 bases, in that order; junction bases with no gene match: 7. In germline, CDR1 is SGHDT, CDR2 YYEEEE.

The chain has TRBV2 and TRBJ2-1; 11 bases line up with TRBD2. The V segment lost 5 bases and the J segment 4 bases; nucleotides outside the gene matches: 7. The CDR3 has 16 amino acids. Germline V gene data show CDR1 as SNHLY and CDR2 as FYNNEI. The CDR3 is CASSPGLAGLYNEQFF. The CDR3 DNA reads as TGTGCCAGCAGTCCTGGACTAGCGGGCCTATACAATGAGCAGTTCTTC.

A single count supports this clone. V gene TRBV6-5 combines with J gene TRBJ2-2, with no clear D. Between the trimmed V and J ends, which lost 7 bases and 4 bases, there was a span of 10 bases. From germline, CDR1 is MNHEY and CDR2 SVGAGI. This CDR3 spans 13 amino acids. This CDR3 reads CASINGLTGELFF. The CDR3 nucleotides are TGTGCCAGCATCAATGGCCTCACCGGGGAGCTGTTTTTT.

V is TRBV18 and J is TRBJ1-6; no firm D call. Germline values: CDR1 KGHSH, CDR2 LQKENI. Trimming left V 2 bases short and J 5 bases short, with 16 bases between. The CDR3 totals 17 residues. The DNA of the CDR3 is TGTGCCAGCTCACCAAACACGGCGGGGAGCGATAATTCACCCCTCCACTTT. Translating it yields CASSPNTAGSDNSPLHF.

The V and J genes are TRBV7-3 and TRBJ1-1, with D unresolved. The CDR3 is 13 residues long. Germline V lookup: CDR1 SGHTA, CDR2 FQGTGA. V was clipped by 5 bases and J by 2 bases, with 9 bases between them. The CDR3, as DNA: TGTGCCAGCAGCCTACAGTCAAACACTGAAGCTTTCTTT. As protein: CASSLQSNTEAFF.

The genes are TRBV3-1 (or the pseudogene TRBV3-2) and TRBJ1-3; possibly TRBD1 for D (6 bases). The CDR3 sequence is 15 residues long. Germline values: CDR1 LGHDT, CDR2 YNNKEL (reference sequence). The germline V and J ends were trimmed by 5 bases and 0 bases, with 11 bases remaining between them. The CDR3 sequence: CASSLGQYSGNTIYF. CDR3 nucleotides: TGTGCCAGCAGCTTAGGACAGTACTCTGGAAACACCATATATTTT.

The chain joins TRBV2 to TRBJ2-3, with TRBD2 identical over 11 bases. Per the germline V gene, CDR1 is SNHLY and CDR2 is FYNNEI. The CDR3 has 15 amino acids. V dropped 7 bases and J dropped 8; count of bases not matched to a gene: 11. The CDR3 DNA reads TGTGCCAGCACCACGGGACTAGCGGCTGGGGGTACGCAGTATTTT. Translating gives CASTTGLAAGGTQYF.

The J gene is TRBJ2-1, the V gene TRBV9; 11 nucleotides match TRBD2. Germline CDR1 is SGDLS and CDR2 is YYNGEE. The CDR3 is 19 residues long. Losses at the gene ends were 5 bases for V and 0 bases for J; bases not matched to a gene: 13. CDR3 nucleotide sequence: TGTGCCAGCAGTGTTTCGGGACTAGCGGTGACACGCTCCTACAATGAGCAGTTCTTC. Translation gives CASSVSGLAVTRSYNEQFF.

The chain carries TRBV5-1 and TRBJ1-2, with 8 bases fitting TRBD1. Germline V gene data show CDR1 as SGHRS and CDR2 as YFSETQ. The CDR3 contains 12 residues. The V gene end was trimmed by 5 bases and the J gene end by 8 bases; junction bases not matched to a gene: 5. CDR3 coding DNA: TGCGCCAGCAGATCGGACAGGGACGGCTACACCTTC. Translating gives CASRSDRDGYTF.

The chain recombines TRBV6-5 with TRBJ1-1; D may be TRBD1 (5 bases). V lost 6 bases and J 7 bases, leaving 21 bases between the germline ends. The CDR3 totals 15 residues. Germline CDR1 reads MNHEY; CDR2 reads SVGAGI. The chain's CDR3 is CASRRQPTPLDEAFF. The CDR3 nucleotides are TGTGCCAGCAGAAGACAGCCTACTCCATTGGATGAAGCTTTCTTT.

V and J are TRBV4-2 and TRBJ2-2; the D is unclear. Germline V CDR1 and CDR2: LGHNA, YNFKEQ. This CDR3 contains 13 residues. Trimming shortened V by 0 bases and J by 11 bases, and 10 bases separated the two germline ends. The CDR3 DNA is TGTGCCAGCAGCCAAGATAGGCGACTCGAGCTGTTTTTT. Translation gives CASSQDRRLELFF.

The V gene is TRBV5-1, the J gene TRBJ2-5; perhaps TRBD1 as D (5 bases). CDR3 length equals 12 residues. Germline CDR1 SGHRS, CDR2 YFSETQ. V dropped 3 bases and J dropped 3 bases, with 6 bases sitting between them. The CDR3 loop reads CASSSTEETQYF. As DNA, the CDR3 is TGCGCCAGCAGCTCGACAGAAGAGACCCAGTACTTC.

V is TRBV7-9 and J is TRBJ1-2; weak D call: TRBD1 (6 bases). V gave up 5 bases and J gave up 6 bases, with 13 bases separating them. CDR1 and CDR2 from the germline V gene are SEHNR and FQNEAQ (reference sequence). This CDR3 spans 13 amino acids. This CDR3 reads CASSRGGENGYTF. The CDR3 nucleotides are TGTGCCAGCAGCCGAGGGGGGGAAAATGGCTACACCTTC.

This clone was observed once. The chain couples TRBV6-5 to TRBJ2-4; D is perhaps TRBD2 (5 bases). Germline V CDR1 and CDR2: MNHEY, SVGAGI. The CDR3 length is 16 residues. Trimming left V 2 bases short and J 0 bases short, with 11 bases between. CDR3 DNA: TGTGCCAGCAGTTACCGGAGCCGGGGAGCCAAAAACATTCAGTACTTC. Amino acid sequence: CASSYRSRGAKNIQYF.

The CDR3 DNA reads as TGTGCCAGCAGCACCGACGGGGGGCTGAACACTGAAGCTTTCTTT. This encodes CASSTDGGLNTEAFF. The V and J genes are TRBV6-5 and TRBJ1-1; D is perhaps TRBD1 (6 bases). The CDR3 is 15 residues long. CDR1 is MNHEY and CDR2 is SVGAGI in the germline V gene. Trimming took off 6 bases at V and 0 bases at J, with 14 bases between the two ends.

CDR3 nucleotide sequence: TGCGCCAGCAGCTTGGCCCCAGCGGGGGGCCCAAATGAGCAGTTCTTC. This sequence encodes CASSLAPAGGPNEQFF. The rearrangement joins TRBV5-1 to TRBJ2-1, with 9 bases that match TRBD2. From germline, CDR1 is SGHRS and CDR2 YFSETQ. The CDR3 spans 16 residues. The trim removed 0 bases at V and 7 bases at J, leaving 8 bases unmatched.

The V gene is TRBV5-1, the J gene TRBJ1-2; no clear D. Germline CDR1 SGHRS, CDR2 YFSETQ. This CDR3 comprises 13 residues. V lost 1 base, J lost 2 bases, and 6 bases lay in between. The CDR3 DNA sequence: TGCGCCAGCAGCTTGAACAGAAACTATGGCTACACCTTC. Translating it yields CASSLNRNYGYTF.

The genes are TRBV5-1 and TRBJ1-2; 12 nucleotides agree with TRBD1. The CDR3 consists of 15 residues. The germline CDR1 and CDR2 sequences are SGHRS and YFSETQ. Trimming removed 3 bases from V and 6 bases from J; junction bases left unmatched: 6. The CDR3 nucleotides read TGCGCCAGCAGCTCACAGGGACAGGGGGCAGATGGCTACACCTTC. It codes for CASSSQGQGADGYTF.

This chain joins TRBV4-1 and TRBJ2-3; 9 positions match TRBD2. V dropped 3 bases and J dropped 4; count of bases not matched to a gene: 23. CDR1 is MGHRA, CDR2 YSYEKL, per germline. This CDR3 has 21 residues. The CDR3 reads CASSQVIVVAGAPKVPDTQYF. The CDR3 bases are TGCGCCAGCAGCCAGGTGATCGTTGTAGCGGGGGCCCCAAAGGTTCCAGATACGCAGTATTTT.